A selection of T cell receptor beta chains follows, all from one sample in a study of blood T cell repertoires in COVID-19. The method was immunoSEQ multiplex PCR; TCRdb's version includes in-frame clones alone and lacks a portion of them. Of about 170,000 clones in the sample, about 80% are singletons; the top ten hold around a fifth. Sequenced sample: PBMCs or T cells enriched from blood (not recorded which). The receptors were sampled from a woman in her 70s in a cohort exposed to, infected with or recovered from COVID-19 (not recorded which). The CDR3 runs from the conserved cysteine through the conserved F or W. A D gene is named only where the DNA matches it firmly. Size values are once, few and many counts, or a class for expanded clones, and some rows have none.

clone size	V gene	D gene	J gene	CDR3 DNA	CDR3 protein
.	TRBV5-1	.	TRBJ2-3	TGCGCCAGCAGCTTCACAGAAAACACAGATACGCAGTATTTT	CASSFTENTDTQYF
.	TRBV24-1	TRBD2	TRBJ2-2	TGTGCCACCAGTGACCGTAGCGGGAGTTGGAGCACCGGGGAGCTGTTTTTT	CATSDRSGSWSTGELFF
.	TRBV9	.	TRBJ2-5	TGTGCCAGCAGCGACAGGGATTACCAAGAGACCCAGTACTTC	CASSDRDYQETQYF
.	TRBV28	.	TRBJ2-3	TGTGCCAGCAGTTCGCCCAGGGATGGCGCAGATACGCAGTATTTT	CASSSPRDGADTQYF
.	TRBV4-2	TRBD2	TRBJ2-4	TGTGCCAGCAGCCATTTTCCTCTAGCGGAAAACATTCAGTACTTC	CASSHFPLAENIQYF
once	TRBV11-3	.	TRBJ2-1	TGTGCCAGCAGCTTCCGGGGGAGCTCCTACAATGAGCAGTTCTTC	CASSFRGSSYNEQFF
.	TRBV15	.	TRBJ2-7	TGTGCCACCAGCAGAGAGATACAGGGCACCTACGAGCAGTACTTC	CATSREIQGTYEQYF
once	TRBV4-1	.	TRBJ1-6	TGCGCCAGCAGCCCGGTTCGGAATTCACCCCTCCACTTT	CASSPVRNSPLHF
.	TRBV5-1	TRBD1	TRBJ2-7	TGCGCCAGCAGCTTGGATGGACAGGGCGGCGAGCAGTACTTC	CASSLDGQGGEQYF
.	TRBV7-3	TRBD1	TRBJ2-6	TGTGCCAGCAGCACGGACAGGACCTCTGGGGCCAACGTCCTGACTTTC	CASSTDRTSGANVLTF
few	TRBV6-1	TRBD2	TRBJ2-5	TGTGCCAGCAGTGAAGGCACTAGCGGGAGGGAGACCCAGTACTTC	CASSEGTSGRETQYF
once	TRBV5-1	.	TRBJ2-1	TGCGCCAGCAGCCCACAGGAAGGAAGCTCCTACAATGAGCAGTTCTTC	CASSPQEGSSYNEQFF
few	TRBV7-9	TRBD1	TRBJ1-4	TGTGCCAGCAGCCCTCAGGGGGGAGATGAAAAACTGTTTTTT	CASSPQGGDEKLFF
.	TRBV2	TRBD1	TRBJ2-5	TGTGCCAGCAGTGGTAGGGACAGGGGACGGGAGACCCAGTACTTC	CASSGRDRGRETQYF
.	TRBV7-3	.	TRBJ2-1	TGTGCCAGCAGCAGTGGCTCTAGCTATGAGCAGTTCTTC	CASSSGSSYEQFF
.	TRBV6-4	.	TRBJ1-4	TGTGCCAGCAGCGAACTTCCGGGGCAGGGGAGCCAAAAACTGTTTTTT	CASSELPGQGSQKLFF
.	TRBV19	.	TRBJ1-5	TGTGCCAGTAGTATCGCCAGGGGTCGTCAGCCCCAGCATTTT	CASSIARGRQPQHF
once	TRBV5-4	TRBD1	TRBJ2-2	TGTGCCAGCAGCTTGGCCCCTCTAATAGCAGGGGGCACCGGGGAGCTGTTTTTT	CASSLAPLIAGGTGELFF
.	TRBV3-1/TRBV3-2	TRBD1	TRBJ1-2	TGTGCCAGCAGCTACCCGGGACAGGGGGCATGGGGCTACACCTTC	CASSYPGQGAWGYTF
.	TRBV7-9	TRBD1	TRBJ2-2	TGTGCCAGCAGCTACCGACAGGGAAGGGCGAACACCGGGGAGCTGTTTTTT	CASSYRQGRANTGELFF
.	TRBV27	TRBD1	TRBJ1-6	TGTGCCAGCAAGGGGCAGGGGGCGACTCCCCTCCACTTT	CASKGQGATPLHF
.	TRBV11-3	TRBD1	TRBJ1-4	TGTGCCAGCAGCTTGGGGACAGGGGGCGAAGGAAAACTGTTTTTT	CASSLGTGGEGKLFF
.	TRBV11-2	TRBD1	TRBJ2-1	TGTGCCAGCAGCCAGGGACAGGGTACGGCCGGGTCCTACAATGAGCAGTTCTTC	CASSQGQGTAGSYNEQFF
.	TRBV24-1	TRBD2	TRBJ2-3	TGTGCCACCAGTGATCCTAGCGGGGCCGGGAATACGCAGTATTTT	CATSDPSGAGNTQYF
.	TRBV5-4	.	TRBJ1-3	TGTGCCAGCAGCGCAGGCGGTTGGGGGGCTGGAAACACCATATATTTT	CASSAGGWGAGNTIYF
.	TRBV2	TRBD2	TRBJ2-5	TGTGCCAGCAGTGATTCGGGACTAGCGGGACCAGAGACCCAGTACTTC	CASSDSGLAGPETQYF
.	TRBV7-2	TRBD1	TRBJ2-5	TGTGCCAGCAGCGTCCAGGGACAGCAAGAGACCCAGTACTTC	CASSVQGQQETQYF
.	TRBV7-9	.	TRBJ1-2	TGTGCCAGCAGCTCCCCCGGGCGGGGGAACTATGGCTACACCTTC	CASSSPGRGNYGYTF
.	TRBV3-1/TRBV3-2	.	TRBJ2-7	TGTGCCAGCAGCCCAAGCCCCCGGAGCGTCTACGAGCAGTACTTC	CASSPSPRSVYEQYF
.	TRBV7-9	TRBD2	TRBJ2-5	TGTGCCAGCAGCTTTAGGACTAGCGGGAGGAGTCAAGAGACCCAGTACTTC	CASSFRTSGRSQETQYF
.	TRBV7-2	TRBD2	TRBJ2-2	TGTGCCAGCAGGGGGGGGACTAGCGAGGCCGGGGAGCTGTTTTTT	CASRGGTSEAGELFF
.	TRBV11-2	.	TRBJ1-1	TGTGCCAGCAGCTTGACATTTTTGGGTACTGAAGCTTTCTTT	CASSLTFLGTEAFF
few	TRBV2	TRBD2	TRBJ2-7	TGTGCCAGCAGTGTAGGGACTAGCGGGAGCAACGAGCAGTACTTC	CASSVGTSGSNEQYF